This T cell receptor (beta chain) stems from a study of early T cells in non-severe SARS-CoV-2 infection. Looking at the study overall: Sequencing of unsorted whole blood was done on bulk RNA, leaving chains unpaired.

V was pared by 6 bases and J by 1 base, with 15 bases of the junction left unmatched. Germline V gives CDR1 LGHNT, CDR2 FRNRAP. The CDR3 runs 18 residues. Study findings and constraints: Comparison of clonotypes with VDJdb favored anti-spike CD8 responses while missing private and CD4 specificities.

This clonotype was found a few times. The antigen is undetermined. TCRdb re-analysed the 5' RACE reads in MiXCR, keeping a single row per CDR3 protein. The profile shows over 25,000 distinct CDR3 sequences, 4.5% of them singletons. The specimen was whole blood. This clonotype was sampled from an adult who was a healthcare worker with PCR-confirmed SARS-CoV-2 infection or an uninfected control (not recorded which). The rearrangement joins TRBV12-5 to TRBJ2-5, with 9 nucleotides matching TRBD1. DNA for the CDR3: TGTGCTAGTGGCCAAATCGCCGGGACAGGGCCCTTCCAAGAGACCCAGTACTTC. Its protein product is CASGQIAGTGPFQETQYF. Supplemented by reference TRBV12-5 and TRBJ2-5, the full variable domain reads DARVTQTPRHKVTEMGQEVTMRCQPILGHNTVFWYRQTMMQGLELLAYFRNRAPLDDSGMPKDRFSAEMPDATLATLKIQPSEPRDSAVYFCASGQIAGTGPFQETQYFGPGTRLLVL.